This T cell receptor (beta chain) comes out of a study of Graves' ophthalmopathy and Graves' hyperthyroidism. Ten or more counts support this clonotype. Amplified material comprised TCR beta CDR3 regions derived from RNA transcripts. HTBI-primed first-round RT-PCR preceded second-round multiplex PCR. TCRdb re-derived calls from the multiplex PCR reads in MiXCR, one entry per CDR3 protein. The sample consists of 300,000 to 350,000 distinct CDR3 sequences, under 20% of them appearing once. This CDR3 is 15 amino acids long. CDR1 is SQVTM and CDR2 is ANQGSEA in the germline V gene. The ends were cut back, 2 bases at V and 8 bases at J, with 21 bases in the middle.

The receptor was isolated from an adult man with Graves' ophthalmopathy. The rearrangement joins TRBV29-1 to TRBJ1-2, with a tentative D call TRBD1 (6 bases). The sample was peripheral blood. The CDR3 here is CSVESGHPEGLGYTF. The DNA for the CDR3 is TGCAGCGTTGAATCGGGACATCCGGAGGGGTTGGGCTACACCTTC.